This entry lists 27 T cell receptor beta chains sequenced from one sample in a study of Japanese encephalitis immunity and Zika vaccine responses. TCRdb reprocessed the 5' RACE reads with MiXCR, giving one entry per CDR3 protein. This table holds about 550 distinct CDR3 sequences, about 2.4% found once. PBMCs were CFSE-labeled and cultured for 6 to 7 days with peptide pools at approximately 1 ug/mL each. Proliferating CD4 T cells were sorted unfixed as live CD56-CD19-CD16-CD3+CD4+ CFSE-low cells. The input for sequencing was antigen-activated CD4+ T cells from blood, cultured, taken during a Zika inactivated vaccine study. These receptors came from an adult woman who received an inactivated Zika virus vaccine.

This clonotype was picked up a small number of times. This chain uses TRBV5-1 with TRBJ1-1; 7 bases are shared with TRBD1. In germline, CDR1 is SGHRS, CDR2 YFSETQ. This CDR3 has 18 residues. Trimming at V came to 4 bases and at J to 1 base, leaving 16 bases not matched to a gene. Written as DNA, the CDR3 is TGCGCCAGCAGCATAGGGGGCGGGGGAATACTTCAGAACACTGAAGCTTTCTTT. Translation: CASSIGGGGILQNTEAFF.

This clonotype ranks as medium-sized. The chain carries TRBV19 and TRBJ1-1; D call uncertain. This CDR3 region has 13 residues. Germline values: CDR1 LNHDA, CDR2 SQIVND (reference sequence). Between the trimmed V and J ends, which lost 7 bases and 0 bases, there was a span of 9 bases. CDR3 residues: CASTLQLNTEAFF. The CDR3 nucleotides are TGTGCCAGTACCCTTCAGCTGAACACTGAAGCTTTCTTT.

By sample fraction, this clonotype is large (0.1 to 1%). An end of the junction differs from the germline gene, which may be a read error. This rearrangement joins TRBV15 to TRBJ2-5, with D perhaps matching TRBD1 (6 bases). From germline, CDR1 is LNHNV and CDR2 YYDKDF (reference sequence). The CDR3 has 13 residues. CDR3 protein: CATSRDADSPPSF. Here the CDR3 DNA reads TGTGCCACCAGCAGAGATGCGGACAGTCCTCCCAGCTTC.

In its sample, this clonotype is large (0.1 to 1%). This rearrangement joins TRBV6-6 to TRBJ2-7; D gene ambiguous. There are 12 residues in the CDR3. Germline CDR1 is MNHNY and CDR2 is SVGAGI (reference sequence). Deletions cut 5 bases from V and 0 bases from J, with 5 bases between. This chain's CDR3 is CASSPSSYEQYF. In DNA form, the CDR3 reads TGTGCCAGCAGTCCGAGCTCCTACGAGCAGTACTTC.

This chain joins TRBV5-6 and TRBJ1-3; D call uncertain. The V end was cut by 2 bases, the J end by 2 bases, with 8 bases between. The CDR3 extends over 14 amino acids. Germline CDR1 reads SGHDT; CDR2 reads YYEEEE. The CDR3 nucleotides are TGTGCCAGCAGCTTCACAGTGGCTGGAAACACCATATATTTT. Translation: CASSFTVAGNTIYF.

By sample share, this clonotype is large (0.1 to 1%). The rearrangement joins TRBV5-6 to TRBJ2-5, with 8 positions matching TRBD1. V gave up 5 bases and J gave up 5 bases; unmatched junction bases: 14. The CDR3 is 16 residues long. Germline V gives CDR1 SGHDT, CDR2 YYEEEE. The CDR3 here is CASSRDRGAAGETQYF. The CDR3 nucleotides are TGTGCCAGCAGTCGAGACAGGGGTGCCGCAGGGGAGACCCAGTACTTC.

By sample fraction, this clonotype is large. The chain is built from TRBV29-1 and TRBJ2-7; 8 bases fit TRBD2. Germline lookup yields CDR1 SQVTM and CDR2 ANQGSEA. After removal of 5 bases from V and 1 base from J, the junction contained 4 bases not matched to a gene. This CDR3 is built from 13 residues. In DNA, the CDR3 is TGCAGCGTTCTAGGACTAGCATCCTACGAGCAGTACTTC. It codes for CSVLGLASYEQYF.

Relative to its sample, this clonotype is medium-sized. The chain is built from TRBV19 and TRBJ2-4, with a weak D call TRBD2 (7 bases). The V and J ends lost 5 bases and 5 bases respectively, with 19 bases between them. Germline CDR1 and CDR2: LNHDA and SQIVND (reference sequence). This CDR3 comprises 16 residues. The CDR3 sequence: CASSPRGGASENIQYF. DNA of the CDR3: TGTGCCAGTAGTCCCCGTGGGGGGGCGAGTGAAAACATTCAGTACTTC.

This clonotype rates as large. CDR3 DNA sequence: TGCAGTGCTAGAGATCTGGACAGGAGGACTGAAGCTTTCTTT. The encoded protein is CSARDLDRRTEAFF. The chain has TRBV20-1 and TRBJ1-1, with 7 bases aligning to TRBD1. The germline V gene has CDR1 DFQATT and CDR2 SNEGSKA (reference sequence). This CDR3 has 14 amino acids. Germline trimming cut 0 bases from V and 5 bases from J; bases unmatched to any gene: 6.

By share of the sample, this clonotype is large. The chain has TRBV5-1 and TRBJ2-5; D may be TRBD1 (6 bases). Germline V gene lookup returns CDR1 SGHRS and CDR2 YFSETQ. The V end lost 4 bases, the J end lost 7 bases, and 23 bases lay between the germline ends. The length of the CDR3 is 16 residues. CDR3 coding DNA: TGCGCCAGCAGCCAATCTACCGGGACATCACAGGGGACCCAGTACTTC. Its translation is CASSQSTGTSQGTQYF.

By frequency in the sample, this clonotype is medium-sized (0.01 to 0.1%). The chain employs TRBV24-1 and TRBJ2-7; 10 nucleotides line up with TRBD2. This CDR3 has 14 amino acids. J was trimmed by 3 bases and V by 8 bases; bases with no gene match: 6. Germline loops: CDR1 KGHDR, CDR2 SFDVKD. In DNA form, the CDR3 reads TGTGCCACCAAGATCTCTAGCGGGAGCTACGAGCAGTACTTC. Protein product: CATKISSGSYEQYF.

This clonotype is deemed large. The V gene is TRBV7-3, the J gene TRBJ1-1; tentatively, D is TRBD1 (6 bases). CDR1 and CDR2 from the germline V gene are SGHTA and FQGTGA. The V and J ends lost 3 bases and 6 bases respectively, with 11 bases between them. The CDR3 is made up of 13 amino acids. Here the CDR3 reads CASSFGQRSEAFF. CDR3 nucleotides: TGTGCCAGCAGCTTCGGACAGAGGTCTGAAGCTTTCTTT.

This clonotype is large (0.1 to 1%). This chain joins TRBV5-1 and TRBJ2-1, with 7 bases lining up with TRBD2. The CDR3 consists of 17 residues. From germline, CDR1 is SGHRS and CDR2 YFSETQ. Trimming took 0 bases from V and 3 from J; bases not matched to a gene: 9. CDR3 coding DNA: TGCGCCAGCAGCTTGGTCCCTAGCGGAGGATACTACAATGAGCAGTTCTTC. This sequence encodes CASSLVPSGGYYNEQFF.

This clonotype ranks as medium-sized. This chain uses TRBV10-2 with TRBJ1-2; 7 bases line up with TRBD1. This CDR3 region has 15 residues. Trimming at V came to 3 bases and at J to 7 bases, leaving 11 bases not matched to a gene. Germline V gives CDR1 WSHSY, CDR2 SAAADI. As DNA, the CDR3 is TGCGCCAGCAGTGACGCAGGGGGTTCGTTACGTGGCTACACCTTC. Encoded protein: CASSDAGGSLRGYTF.

By share, this clonotype ranks as medium-sized (0.01 to 0.1%). This sequence joins TRBV20-1 and TRBJ2-3; D perhaps matches TRBD2 (6 bases). The CDR3 contains 14 residues. The germline V gene encodes CDR1 DFQATT and CDR2 SNEGSKA (reference sequence). Trimming removed 3 bases at V and 6 bases at J, with 16 bases between. The DNA of the CDR3 is TGCAGTGCTAGGGAGTTGGGGACTTTGGATACGCAGTATTTT. Translation gives CSARELGTLDTQYF.

By share, this clonotype counts as medium-sized. The V call is TRBV5-1, the J call TRBJ1-6; 9 nucleotides line up with TRBD1. CDR1 SGHRS and CDR2 YFSETQ come from the germline V gene. V lost 5 bases to trimming and J lost 7 bases; unmatched junction nucleotides: 4. This CDR3 is 14 amino acids long. The CDR3 loop is CASRGTGNNSPLHF. The CDR3 DNA is TGCGCCAGCAGGGGGACAGGGAACAATTCACCCCTCCACTTT.

By sample fraction, this clonotype is medium-sized. The chain couples TRBV20-1 to TRBJ2-1, with no clear D. The germline gives CDR1 DFQATT, CDR2 SNEGSKA (reference sequence). V lost 4 bases and J 0 bases, leaving 10 bases between the germline ends. CDR3 length: 14 residues. CDR3: CSATGLSSYNEQFF. DNA of the CDR3: TGCAGTGCTACCGGGCTGAGCTCCTACAATGAGCAGTTCTTC.

This clonotype is hyperexpanded (1% or more) in the sample. V gene TRBV5-1 combines with J gene TRBJ1-1; 7 bases align to TRBD1. This CDR3 has 17 residues. From germline, CDR1 is SGHRS and CDR2 YFSETQ. Trimming removed 4 bases from V and 1 base from J; junction bases left unmatched: 13. The CDR3 loop reads CASSIGGGGLQNTEAFF. Written as DNA, the CDR3 is TGCGCCAGCAGCATAGGGGGCGGGGGACTTCAGAACACTGAAGCTTTCTTT.

This clonotype is categorized as large (0.1 to 1%). The chain carries TRBV6-5 and TRBJ2-3, with D tentatively TRBD2 (5 bases). CDR3 size: 14 residues. V shed 2 bases and J shed 5 bases, with 11 bases lying between them. CDR1 and CDR2 (germline): MNHEY, SVGAGI. CDR3 DNA: TGTGCCAGCAGTTACGGGGAGTCGGGAGATACGCAGTATTTT. This codes for CASSYGESGDTQYF.

This clonotype is judged large. The chain links TRBV2 to TRBJ1-1; tentatively, D is TRBD1 (6 bases). The CDR3 totals 14 residues. Trimming left V 6 bases short and J 0 bases short, with 11 bases between. Per germline, CDR1 SNHLY and CDR2 FYNNEI. The CDR3 here is CASRPRTVNTEAFF. The CDR3 nucleotides read TGTGCCAGCAGGCCCCGGACAGTGAACACTGAAGCTTTCTTT.

This clonotype showed up many times. The chain employs TRBV5-6 and TRBJ1-3, with D maybe TRBD1 (6 bases). Per germline, CDR1 SGHDT and CDR2 YYEEEE. The V end was cut by 2 bases, the J end by 4 bases, with 10 bases between. This CDR3 is 14 amino acids long. The CDR3 protein is CASSFSQGGNTIYF. CDR3 DNA: TGTGCCAGCAGCTTTTCCCAGGGGGGAAACACCATATATTTT.

This clonotype ranks as medium-sized. V usage is TRBV24-1 and J usage is TRBJ1-5, with TRBD1 identical over 7 bases. Germline V lookup: CDR1 KGHDR, CDR2 SFDVKD. Losses at the gene ends were 7 bases for V and 7 bases for J; bases not matched to a gene: 6. The CDR3 is 13 residues long. This CDR3 reads CATRDRAEQPQHF. The CDR3 DNA reads TGTGCCACCAGAGACAGGGCGGAGCAGCCCCAGCATTTT.

By its share, this clonotype is medium-sized. The gene calls are TRBV6-1 and TRBJ2-1; no firm D call. The CDR3 runs 15 residues. Trimming shortened V by 7 bases and J by 3 bases, and 16 bases separated the two germline ends. The germline V gene encodes CDR1 MNHNS and CDR2 SASEGT. The CDR3 DNA reads as TGTGCCAGCATTGGTGGACGGGCGGTCTACAATGAGCAGTTCTTC. Its translation is CASIGGRAVYNEQFF.

By share, this clonotype counts as medium-sized. This chain joins TRBV30 and TRBJ2-1, with D uncertain. There are 14 residues in the CDR3. V was trimmed by 0 bases and J by 9 bases, leaving 15 bases between them. CDR1 is GTSNPN, CDR2 SVGIG, per germline (reference sequence). Here the CDR3 DNA reads TGTGCCTGGAGTGTACTGATTAGCAAACCTGAGCAGTTCTTC. Protein: CAWSVLISKPEQFF.

This clonotype is termed large. The V call is TRBV20-1, the J call TRBJ1-2; a possible D gene is TRBD1 (6 bases). CDR1 DFQATT and CDR2 SNEGSKA come from the germline V gene (reference sequence). The V and J ends lost 0 bases and 3 bases respectively, with 11 bases between them. This CDR3 contains 14 residues. The CDR3 nucleotides are TGCAGTGCTAGAGAAGGGGGGAGGGACTATGGCTACACCTTC. Its translation: CSAREGGRDYGYTF.

By proportion, this clonotype is medium-sized. V is TRBV18 and J is TRBJ2-7; 8 bases are shared with TRBD1. The CDR3 totals 13 residues. V was clipped by 6 bases and J by 3 bases; unmatched bases: 4. Germline CDR1 is KGHSH and CDR2 is LQKENI. The CDR3 sequence: CASSRTGNYEQYF. The CDR3 DNA follows: TGTGCCAGCTCCCGGACAGGGAACTACGAGCAGTACTTC.

This clonotype is classed as hyperexpanded. The CDR3 nucleotides are TGTGCCCTCGGGGGAATTGCGGGGGAGCGTGGCTACACCTTC. As protein: CALGGIAGERGYTF. This chain connects TRBV7-8 to TRBJ1-2, with D possibly TRBD1 on 5 matching bases. V lost 11 bases to trimming and J lost 7 bases, with 23 bases between them. The CDR3 covers 14 residues. The germline V gene has CDR1 SGHVS and CDR2 FQNEAQ.